Below are 17 T cell receptor beta chains sequenced from a single sample in a study of human T cells and chemical hapten exposure (dated by TCRdb to the early 2020s). Receptors were amplified or captured by RACE. Sequencing relied on a NextSeq 500. The raw public reads went through TCRdb reprocessing: fastp at Q25, MiXCR clone calling, in-frame beta chains kept. Each record represents a unique CDR3 protein, reported with the most common genes and DNA among its rows. Present in this sample are 190,000 or so distinct CDR3 sequences, around 25% of which were seen just once. Over 2% of the sample is in the top ten clones. This sample's time point label indicates: patch test 3, about 24 weeks after DPC sensitization. Sample treatment or condition, as interpreted from the label and publication: therapeutic diphenylcyclopropenone sensitization with weekly scalp DPC. Specimen: whole blood, collected in connection with sensitization to the hapten diphenylcyclopropenone (DPC). Receptors originate from a woman between 35 and 50 years old with alopecia areata. Some clones in this sample may be carry-over from other donors' samples.

The chain employs TRBV29-1 and TRBJ1-1; 8 nucleotides align to TRBD1. The V gene's germline CDR1 is SQVTM and CDR2 ANQGSEA. With 4 bases clipped from V and 6 bases from J, the junction kept 13 bases outside the gene matches. This CDR3 has 15 residues. CDR3 coding DNA: TGCAGCGTTGCCCACACGGACAGGGACCGGGCTGAAGCTTTCTTT. Translating gives CSVAHTDRDRAEAFF.

The genes are TRBV9 and TRBJ2-1, with 9 bases identical to TRBD2. Germline lookup yields CDR1 SGDLS and CDR2 YYNGEE. This CDR3 region has 19 residues. V gave up 3 bases and J gave up 3 bases; unmatched junction bases: 16. This CDR3 reads CASSAALSGASGIYNEQFF. The CDR3 DNA sequence: TGTGCCAGCAGCGCTGCCCTTAGCGGAGCTAGCGGGATCTACAATGAGCAGTTCTTC.

The chain couples TRBV20-1 to TRBJ2-7; D is perhaps TRBD1 or TRBD2 (5 bases each). The CDR3 covers 14 residues. The V gene's germline CDR1 is DFQATT and CDR2 SNEGSKA (reference sequence). V was shortened by 0 bases and J by 2 bases, with 11 bases between the two germline ends. The CDR3: CSARETAETYEQYF. In DNA, the CDR3 is TGCAGTGCTAGAGAGACAGCGGAGACCTACGAGCAGTACTTC.

There are a few counts of this clonotype. The chain couples TRBV29-1 to TRBJ1-4; 11 nucleotides line up with TRBD1. This CDR3 spans 16 amino acids. Germline CDR1 reads SQVTM; CDR2 reads ANQGSEA. The V and J ends lost 8 bases and 0 bases, in that order; junction bases with no gene match: 8. The CDR3 DNA reads as TGCAGCCCGGACAGGGGGCGCGATCCAACTAATGAAAAACTGTTTTTT. Translating gives CSPDRGRDPTNEKLFF.

The sample holds a few counts of this clonotype. The V call is TRBV2, the J call TRBJ1-5; D is undetermined. Trimming removed 4 bases from V and 2 bases from J, with 15 bases in between. The germline V gene has CDR1 SNHLY and CDR2 FYNNEI. CDR3 length: 16 residues. CDR3 sequence (DNA): TGTGCCAGCAGTGGGGGTGCAGGCCAGGGCAATCAGCCCCAGCATTTT. It yields the protein CASSGGAGQGNQPQHF.

The chain has TRBV5-6 and TRBJ2-1, with TRBD2 identical over 9 bases. Trimming at V came to 5 bases and at J to 3 bases, leaving 6 bases not matched to a gene. CDR1 is SGHDT and CDR2 is YYEEEE in the germline V gene. This CDR3 has 15 residues. In DNA form, the CDR3 reads TGTGCCAGCAGGGGGAGCGGGAGGCTCTACAATGAGCAGTTCTTC. It encodes CASRGSGRLYNEQFF.

The table lists this clonotype with a few counts. The chain is built from TRBV6-6 and TRBJ2-5; D tentatively fits TRBD1 or TRBD2 (5 bases each). From germline, CDR1 is MNHNY and CDR2 SVGAGI (reference sequence). Trimming removed 6 bases at V and 2 bases at J, with 10 bases between. The CDR3 extends over 13 amino acids. This CDR3 is CASSRGLQETQYF. In nucleotides, the CDR3 is TGTGCCAGCAGCCGGGGCCTACAAGAGACCCAGTACTTC.

The chain employs TRBV28 and TRBJ1-2, with 8 bases that match TRBD1. There are 14 residues in the CDR3. V dropped 5 bases and J dropped 4; count of bases not matched to a gene: 6. Germline CDR1 and CDR2: MDHEN and SYDVKM. The CDR3, as DNA: TGTGCCAGCAGTCGCAGACAGGGGAGCTATGGCTACACCTTC. This sequence encodes CASSRRQGSYGYTF.

The chain is built from TRBV28 and TRBJ1-2, with 11 bases lining up with TRBD1. The CDR3 extends over 16 amino acids. The ends lost 5 bases at V and 4 bases at J; junction bases unmatched: 9. Germline CDR1 MDHEN, CDR2 SYDVKM. CDR3 sequence (DNA): TGTGCCAGCAGTACCCGGACAGGGGGCTCCCCCTATGGCTACACCTTC. The encoded protein is CASSTRTGGSPYGYTF.

The J gene is TRBJ2-2, the V gene TRBV4-1; D is unresolved. This CDR3 spans 16 amino acids. Germline CDR1 reads MGHRA; CDR2 reads YSYEKL. V was shortened by 1 base and J by 1 base, with 10 bases between the two germline ends. CDR3 residues: CASSQGSPVNTGELFF. The CDR3 DNA sequence: TGCGCCAGCAGCCAAGGCTCTCCCGTGAACACCGGGGAGCTGTTTTTT.

J is TRBJ1-3 and V is TRBV7-9; no firm D call. The CDR3 runs to 15 residues. Germline CDR1 is SEHNR and CDR2 is FQNEAQ (reference sequence). The V end was cut by 2 bases, the J end by 4 bases, with 12 bases between. The CDR3 region is CASSLKRRFGNTIYF. The CDR3 DNA sequence: TGTGCCAGCAGCTTAAAAAGGAGGTTCGGAAACACCATATATTTT.

The chain couples TRBV20-1 to TRBJ2-3; 12 nucleotides agree with TRBD2. The CDR3 sequence is 14 residues long. CDR1 is DFQATT, CDR2 SNEGSKA, per germline (reference sequence). J was trimmed by 5 bases and V by 6 bases; bases with no gene match: 6. CDR3 in amino acids: CSALPSGRGDTQYF. The CDR3 DNA follows: TGCAGTGCCCTCCCTAGCGGGAGGGGAGATACGCAGTATTTT.

CDR3 DNA sequence: TGTGCCAGCACCGACAGGGGGCTCGGCAATGAGCAGTTCTTC. Protein product: CASTDRGLGNEQFF. V gene TRBV28 combines with J gene TRBJ2-1; TRBD1 matches 10 bases. The trim removed 7 bases at V and 6 bases at J, leaving 6 bases unmatched. The CDR3 has 14 amino acids. Germline lookup yields CDR1 MDHEN and CDR2 SYDVKM. Filled out from reference TRBV28 and TRBJ2-1, the complete variable domain reads DVKVTQSSRYLVKRTGEKVFLECVQDMDHENMFWYRQDPGLGLRLIYFSYDVKMKEKGDIPEGYSVSREKKERFSLILESASTNQTSMYLCASTDRGLGNEQFFGPGTRLTVL.

This clonotype came up a few times. The J gene is TRBJ1-2, the V gene TRBV21-1; the table's TRBD1 call for D was not verified on the DNA. TRBV21-1 is recorded as a pseudogene. The CDR3 runs 17 residues. The CDR3 nucleotides read TGTGCCAGCAGCAAAGTTTTAGGGCAGGGGGATGACTATGGCTACACCTTC. It encodes CASSKVLGQGDDYGYTF.

This rearrangement joins TRBV18 to TRBJ2-5; no definite D call. The CDR3 has 15 residues. The germline V gene encodes CDR1 KGHSH and CDR2 LQKENI. Trimming stripped 6 bases from V and 5 bases from J, with 19 bases between. CDR3 amino acids: CASSLRLDEGETQYF. Here the CDR3 DNA reads TGTGCCAGCTCCCTCCGGTTAGACGAAGGGGAGACCCAGTACTTC.

Only a few counts were recorded for this clonotype. This chain uses TRBV12-2 with TRBJ2-7; TRBD1, the D gene given by the table, was not confirmed from the DNA. TRBV12-2 is a documented pseudogene. The length of the CDR3 is 18 residues. As DNA, the CDR3 is TGTGCAAGTCGCTTAGCTGGGCGGGGTGTTCCCCATTCCTACGAGCAGTACTTC. This gives the protein CASRLAGRGVPHSYEQYF.

The table lists this clonotype with a few counts. This chain joins TRBV5-1 and TRBJ2-5; D gene uncertain. The germline gives CDR1 SGHRS, CDR2 YFSETQ. The germline V and J ends were trimmed by 3 bases and 3 bases, with 12 bases remaining between them. The CDR3 is 14 amino acids. This CDR3 is CASSSLTREETQYF. CDR3 coding DNA: TGCGCCAGCAGCTCCCTGACTCGGGAAGAGACCCAGTACTTC.